Given below is one T cell receptor (beta chain) in context. This record comes from a study of blood T cell repertoires in COVID-19. Study-wide background: Nucleic acid was either cDNA or gDNA, and it came from T cells, B-cell-depleted T cells, or PBMCs.

Trimming shortened V by 3 bases and J by 6 bases, and 18 bases separated the two germline ends. This CDR3 has 17 residues. The V gene's germline CDR1 is KGHSH and CDR2 LQKENI. Assay used: immunoSEQ multiplex PCR; TCRdb lists only in-frame clones, some missing. In the table there are about 150,000 clones, roughly four fifths of which are singletons. The clonotype was recovered from an older man with acute or convalescent COVID-19. This sequence joins TRBV18 and TRBJ1-6; D is undetermined. The sample was peripheral blood. CDR3 DNA: TGTGCCAGCTCACCGCAGGTGGGCCCAGGTGGTAATTCACCCCTCCACTTT. As protein: CASSPQVGPGGNSPLHF.